The 11 T cell receptor beta chains reported below all come from one sample, sequenced in a study of CD8 T cells in Susac syndrome. It was with random hexamers that about 0.45 to 1 ug RNA was reverse transcribed. TCRdb called the immunoSEQ multiplex PCR reads again in MiXCR, with one record for every CDR3 protein. This sample carries some 190,000 distinct CDR3 sequences, more than 90% of them seen once, and the ten largest clones take 0.093%. Sequenced: CD4+ T cells from PBMCs. These receptors were collected from a human donor with multiple sclerosis.

The genes are TRBV28 and TRBJ2-3; weak D call: TRBD2 (7 bases). Germline lookup yields CDR1 MDHEN and CDR2 SYDVKM. Trimming took 6 bases from V and 1 from J, leaving 14 bases between them. The CDR3 consists of 15 residues. CDR3 DNA sequence: TGTGCCAGCAGCCGCCGGGGGGCCGGCACAGATACGCAGTATTTT. It is translated as CASSRRGAGTDTQYF.

The rearrangement joins TRBV12-5 to TRBJ2-2, with 9 nucleotides matching TRBD1. Germline CDR1 LGHNT, CDR2 FRNRAP. The CDR3 runs to 15 residues. Trimming removed 5 bases from V and 3 bases from J; junction bases left unmatched: 4. The CDR3 DNA reads TGTGCTAGTGGTACCCGACAGGGGGACACCGGGGAGCTGTTTTTT. It yields the protein CASGTRQGDTGELFF.

The genes are TRBV27 and TRBJ2-5; 7 nucleotides match TRBD1. The CDR3 is made up of 15 amino acids. From germline, CDR1 is MNHEY and CDR2 SMNVEV (reference sequence). V shed 5 bases, J shed 2 bases, and the junction held 8 bases outside the gene matches. The CDR3 sequence is CASSPLGQFQETQYF. The DNA of the CDR3 is TGTGCCAGCAGTCCCCTGGGACAGTTTCAAGAGACCCAGTACTTC.

This clonotype was counted once. The chain uses TRBV29-1 and TRBJ2-3; TRBD1 aligns across 7 bases. J was trimmed by 3 bases and V by 7 bases; bases with no gene match: 10. CDR1 and CDR2 from the germline V gene are SQVTM and ANQGSEA. CDR3 size: 14 residues. CDR3 residues: CSAPIGGQTDTQYF. CDR3 DNA sequence: TGCAGCGCCCCGATAGGGGGCCAGACAGATACGCAGTATTTT.

The V and J genes are TRBV7-2 and TRBJ2-2; 10 bases are a match to TRBD2. Germline loops: CDR1 SGHTA, CDR2 FQGNSA. The CDR3 loop spans 19 amino acids. V gave up 3 bases and J gave up 0 bases; unmatched junction bases: 10. The CDR3, as DNA: TGTGCCAGCAGCTTCAAGCGGGGGGGCATTGTTTCGAACACCGGGGAGCTGTTTTTT. Translated, it gives CASSFKRGGIVSNTGELFF.

The chain joins TRBV3-1 to TRBJ2-1; D may correspond to TRBD1 or TRBD2 (5 bases each). Trimming shortened V by 3 bases and J by 7 bases, and 16 bases separated the two germline ends. Per germline, CDR1 LGHDT and CDR2 YNNKEL (reference sequence). This CDR3 contains 15 residues. Here the CDR3 DNA reads TGTGCCAGCAGCCACAGCCGTCAGGGCGGGAATGAGCAGTTCTTC. Protein sequence: CASSHSRQGGNEQFF.

The chain employs TRBV7-2 and TRBJ2-5; weak D call: TRBD1 (6 bases). Deletions cut 1 base from V and 4 bases from J, with 22 bases between. CDR1 is SGHTA and CDR2 is FQGNSA in the germline V gene. The CDR3 loop spans 18 amino acids. In nucleotides, the CDR3 is TGTGCCAGCAGCTTAGAGGGTGTAGGGCAGGGGTGGCGAGAGACCCAGTACTTC. Translating gives CASSLEGVGQGWRETQYF.

DNA for the CDR3: TGCAGTGCTAGAACGGGCTTCTATAGCAATCAGCCCCAGCATTTT. Translation: CSARTGFYSNQPQHF. V and J are TRBV20-1 and TRBJ1-5; D gene unclear. Germline loops: CDR1 DFQATT, CDR2 SNEGSKA (reference sequence). This CDR3 is 15 amino acids long. Trimming took 2 bases from V and 0 from J, leaving 11 bases between them.

The chain joins TRBV6-5 to TRBJ2-7; 10 bases are shared with TRBD2. CDR1 is MNHEY, CDR2 SVGAGI, per germline. With 6 bases clipped from V and 0 bases from J, the junction kept 2 bases outside the gene matches. The CDR3 runs 14 residues. The CDR3 nucleotides read TGTGCCAGCAGCACTAGCGGGAACTCCTACGAGCAGTACTTC. Translation gives CASSTSGNSYEQYF.

The V and J genes are TRBV7-8 and TRBJ1-4; the D gene is possibly TRBD1 (6 bases). Per germline, CDR1 SGHVS and CDR2 FQNEAQ. The CDR3 runs 17 residues. Trimming took 4 bases from V and 6 from J, leaving 21 bases between them. The CDR3 sequence is CASSSLILQGSDEKLFF. CDR3 sequence (DNA): TGTGCCAGCAGCTCCTTAATTTTACAGGGATCGGATGAAAAACTGTTTTTT.

The chain combines TRBV27 with TRBJ1-1; the D is unclear. Germline V CDR1 and CDR2: MNHEY, SMNVEV (reference sequence). The length of the CDR3 is 14 residues. V lost 3 bases and J 1 base, leaving 9 bases between the germline ends. The CDR3 DNA is TGTGCCAGCAGTTTTCGGGCAGAGAACACTGAAGCTTTCTTT. As protein: CASSFRAENTEAFF.